The clone carrying this T cell receptor beta chain was counted at least ten times. The target antigen is unknown. The sample originates from a study of prognosis after radiotherapy for stage I lung cancer. Study-wide findings and caveats: Some patients went on to develop distant metastases. Their Shannon entropy after stereotactic body radiation therapy was lower, and its change from baseline was also lower. Stereotactic body radiation therapy was followed by a fall in unique TCR clone counts, with a median of roughly 9,900 versus 7,200.

Amplification of the TCR beta CDR3 (from genomic DNA) was done by two-round multiplex PCR. The first round of PCR was done with primers that matched each TRBV and TRBJ gene. TCRdb reprocessed the multiplex PCR reads with MiXCR, giving one entry per CDR3 protein. The table lists approximately 35,000 distinct CDR3 sequences, 34% of them singletons, with approximately 17% in the top ten. The clonotype comes from a donor older than 45 with non-small cell lung cancer. The specimen comprised PBMCs, sampled before or after stereotactic body radiation therapy (not recorded which).

The CDR3 sequence: CASSPGRTGFSYEQYF. DNA of the CDR3: TGTGCCAGCAGTCCAGGAAGGACAGGGTTCTCCTACGAGCAGTACTTC. This chain uses TRBV12-3 or TRBV12-4 with TRBJ2-7, with 8 bases that match TRBD1. Unmatched junction bases numbered 9, after V lost 5 bases and J lost 0 bases. The CDR3 runs to 16 residues.